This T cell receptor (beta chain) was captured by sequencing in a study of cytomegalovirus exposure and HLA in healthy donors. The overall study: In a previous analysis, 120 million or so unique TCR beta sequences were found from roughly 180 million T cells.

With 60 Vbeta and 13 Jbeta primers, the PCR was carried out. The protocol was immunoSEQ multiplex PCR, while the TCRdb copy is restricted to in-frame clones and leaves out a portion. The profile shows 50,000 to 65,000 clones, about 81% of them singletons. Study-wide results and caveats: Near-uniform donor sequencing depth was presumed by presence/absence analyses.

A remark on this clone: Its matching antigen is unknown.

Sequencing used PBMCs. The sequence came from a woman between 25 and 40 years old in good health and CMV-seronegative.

Here the CDR3 DNA reads TGCGCCAGCACCAAAGGACTAGCGGGAGTTGATGAGCAGTTCTTC. Translated, it gives CASTKGLAGVDEQFF. The chain uses TRBV10-1 and TRBJ2-1; 13 bases agree with TRBD2. The J segment lost 8 bases and the V segment lost 7 bases, leaving 8 bases of the junction unmatched. The germline V gene has CDR1 WNHNN and CDR2 SYGVQD (reference sequence). This CDR3 is 15 amino acids long.